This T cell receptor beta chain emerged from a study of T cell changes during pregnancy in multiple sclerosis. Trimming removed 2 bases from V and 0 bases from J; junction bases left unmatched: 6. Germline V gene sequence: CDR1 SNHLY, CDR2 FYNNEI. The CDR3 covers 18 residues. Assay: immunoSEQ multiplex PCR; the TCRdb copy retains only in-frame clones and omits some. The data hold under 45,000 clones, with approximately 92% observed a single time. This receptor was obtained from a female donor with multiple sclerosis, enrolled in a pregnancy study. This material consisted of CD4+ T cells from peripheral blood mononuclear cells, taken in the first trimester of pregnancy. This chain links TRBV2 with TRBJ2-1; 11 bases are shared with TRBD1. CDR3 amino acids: CASSERTGGYSSYNEQFF. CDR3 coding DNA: TGTGCCAGCAGTGAACGGACAGGGGGCTACAGCTCCTACAATGAGCAGTTCTTC.